Listed below are T cell receptor beta chains from one sample, sequenced in a study of blood T cell repertoires in COVID-19. TCRdb's copy holds only in-frame clones and misses some; the assay was immunoSEQ multiplex PCR. This table holds hundreds of thousands of clones, around 84% found once. The sample comprised PBMCs or T cells enriched from blood (not recorded which). The receptors stem from a man younger than 35 who had recovered from COVID-19. Each CDR3 is given with its conserved first and last residue. The order of the fields is clone size, J gene, V gene, D gene, CDR3 DNA, CDR3 protein. The D gene is left open where the match is weak. The size of a clone is reported for some rows only, either as once, few or many, or as a class for expanded clones.

.,TRBJ2-1,TRBV19,TRBD2,TGTGCCAGTAGTAGGTCAGCGGGGATCAGCAATGAGCAGTTCTTC,CASSRSAGISNEQFF
.,TRBJ2-7,TRBV11-2,.,TGTGCCAGCAGCTTAGATCTATTCGGGGAAGGCGAGCAGTACTTC,CASSLDLFGEGEQYF
.,TRBJ1-1,TRBV30,.,TGTGCCTGGAGGGCCAGGGGCACTGAAGCTTTCTTT,CAWRARGTEAFF
.,TRBJ1-1,TRBV7-9,TRBD1,TGTGCCAGCAGCCAGGGACAGGGCAGAGAAGCTTTCTTT,CASSQGQGREAFF
once,TRBJ2-7,TRBV4-1,.,TGCGCCAGCAGCCAAGTAAGAGACTACGAGCAGTACTTC,CASSQVRDYEQYF
few,TRBJ2-7,TRBV27,.,TGTGCCAGCCGTTTTCGCTACGAGCAGTACTTC,CASRFRYEQYF
.,TRBJ2-2,TRBV27,.,TGTGCCAGCAGATGGAGTGAGGGCACCGGGGAGCTGTTTTTT,CASRWSEGTGELFF
.,TRBJ2-1,TRBV24-1,.,TGTGCCACCAGTGACCCCCCGGGGGACAATGAGCAGTTCTTC,CATSDPPGDNEQFF
.,TRBJ1-4,TRBV6-5,.,TGTGCCAGCAAAAACATTGCAACTAATGAAAAACTGTTTTTT,CASKNIATNEKLFF
.,TRBJ2-1,TRBV5-5,TRBD2,TGTGCCAGCAGCTTGAGTTTACTAGCGGGGGTCCACGATAACAATGAGCAGTTCTTC,CASSLSLLAGVHDNNEQFF
.,TRBJ1-2,TRBV13,.,TGTGCCAGCAGCTATACCTCCGGGACACCCTATGGCTACACCTTC,CASSYTSGTPYGYTF
.,TRBJ1-2,TRBV28,TRBD1,TGTGCCAGCAGTTTAACGCCGGCAGGGGGTAGGGGCTACACCTTC,CASSLTPAGGRGYTF
.,TRBJ1-1,TRBV12-3/TRBV12-4,.,TGTGCCAGCAGTTTTTCAGTCCTTGAAGCTTTCTTT,CASSFSVLEAFF
.,TRBJ2-6,TRBV5-1,.,TGCGCCAGCAGCTGGACGGACAGCGCCTACTCTGGGGCCAACGTCCTGACTTTC,CASSWTDSAYSGANVLTF
.,TRBJ2-3,TRBV4-1,TRBD2,TGCGCCAGCAGCCACCTGGGACTAGATCCCACAGATACGCAGTATTTT,CASSHLGLDPTDTQYF
.,TRBJ1-5,TRBV4-1,.,TGCGCCAGCAGCCAAGGTCCCAACAATCAGCCCCAGCATTTT,CASSQGPNNQPQHF
.,TRBJ2-1,TRBV7-9,TRBD2,TGTGCCAGCAGTCCGAGACTAGCGGGAGGTAATTATGAGCAGTTCTTC,CASSPRLAGGNYEQFF
.,TRBJ2-2,TRBV7-6,TRBD2,TGTGCCAGCAGCTCCAGACTAGCGGGGGTTCTACAAAACACCGGGGAGCTGTTTTTT,CASSSRLAGVLQNTGELFF
.,TRBJ1-3,TRBV5-6,.,TGTGCCAGCAGCCTGGCGGGGCAGGGGCGAAACACCATATATTTT,CASSLAGQGRNTIYF
.,TRBJ1-6,TRBV3-1/TRBV3-2,.,TGTGCCAGCAGCCAAGATAGATCGGGAGTATTCACGTCCTATAATTCACCCCTCCACTTT,CASSQDRSGVFTSYNSPLHF
.,TRBJ1-2,TRBV7-9,TRBD1,TGTGCCAGCAGGCTATCCGGGACAGGGGGCGATGGCTACACCTTC,CASRLSGTGGDGYTF
.,TRBJ1-5,TRBV19,TRBD1,TGTGCCAGTACTGAACAGGGGGCTAGCAATCAGCCCCAGCATTTT,CASTEQGASNQPQHF
.,TRBJ1-1,TRBV19,.,TGTGCCAGTACCCTAGGGGGAATACAGGGATACACTGAAGCTTTCTTT,CASTLGGIQGYTEAFF
.,TRBJ1-6,TRBV19,TRBD1,TGTGCCAGTAGTATCCAGGACAGGGTTAATTCACCCCTCCACTTT,CASSIQDRVNSPLHF
.,TRBJ2-1,TRBV5-4,.,TGTGCCAGCACCCCCTCCCCCTACAATGAGCAGTTCTTC,CASTPSPYNEQFF
.,TRBJ1-2,TRBV25-1,TRBD1,TGTGCCAGCAGAGAAACAGGGGGAGTCTATGGCTACACCTTC,CASRETGGVYGYTF
.,TRBJ2-3,TRBV18,.,TGTGCCAGCTCACCCGGCACAGATACGCAGTATTTT,CASSPGTDTQYF
once,TRBJ2-7,TRBV13,TRBD1,TGTGCCAGCAGCTCCCGGGACAGGGGGACCTACGAGCAGTATTTC,CASSSRDRGTYEQYF
.,TRBJ2-7,TRBV5-1,.,TGCGCCAGCAGCTTGGTGCTCGGGGGATCCTACGAGCAGTACTTC,CASSLVLGGSYEQYF
.,TRBJ1-5,TRBV5-3,.,TGTGCCAGAAGCCGGCGGACAGCTAATAGCAATCAGCCCCAGCATTTT,CARSRRTANSNQPQHF
.,TRBJ2-7,TRBV27,.,TGTGCCAGCAGTTTAAAGAGTACCTTCTACGAGCAGTACTTC,CASSLKSTFYEQYF
many,TRBJ1-5,TRBV3-1/TRBV3-2,.,TGTGCCAGCAGCCAAGTCTCGGGTAGCAATCAGCCCCAGCATTTT,CASSQVSGSNQPQHF
once,TRBJ1-2,TRBV5-4,TRBD1,TGTGCCAGCAGCCCAGGACAGGGGCTTAGCTATGGCTACACCTTC,CASSPGQGLSYGYTF
.,TRBJ2-1,TRBV5-4,TRBD2,TGTGCCAGCAGCCCGACTAGCGGGGTTTGGCATGAGCAGTTCTTC,CASSPTSGVWHEQFF
.,TRBJ1-4,TRBV27,.,TGTGCCAGCAGTCCATTCCGGCAGGGGTCAAATGAAAAACTGTTTTTT,CASSPFRQGSNEKLFF
.,TRBJ2-7,TRBV11-2,.,TGTGCCAGCAGCCCTCCCCGGGACTTTGGGACCTTATACGAGCAGTACTTC,CASSPPRDFGTLYEQYF
.,TRBJ1-6,TRBV5-6,TRBD1,TGTGCCAGCAGCTCACGGACAGGGTGGCATTCACCCCTCCACTTT,CASSSRTGWHSPLHF
.,TRBJ2-5,TRBV3-1/TRBV3-2,TRBD1,TGTGCCAGCAACTTAAGGGGGCAGACCCAGTACTTC,CASNLRGQTQYF
.,TRBJ2-7,TRBV27,.,TGTGCCAGCAGTTTTGGCCCGGGGAGGATCTACGAGCAGTACTTC,CASSFGPGRIYEQYF
.,TRBJ1-1,TRBV28,.,TGTGCCAGCAGGGAACAGGGCGGCACTGAAGCTTTCTTT,CASREQGGTEAFF
.,TRBJ2-5,TRBV19,.,TGTGCCAGCCGGTCCCGGGAGGGGGCAGAGACCCAGTACTTC,CASRSREGAETQYF
.,TRBJ1-6,TRBV28,TRBD1,TGTGCCAGCAACCCGACAGGGCAGAATTCACCCCTCCACTTT,CASNPTGQNSPLHF
.,TRBJ2-1,TRBV12-3/TRBV12-4,.,TGTGCCAGCAGCCAAGTGTGGCATGAGCAGTTCTTC,CASSQVWHEQFF
.,TRBJ2-7,TRBV5-5,TRBD1,TGTGCCAGCAGGGTCCGACAGGGTACCTACGAGCAGTACTTC,CASRVRQGTYEQYF
.,TRBJ1-6,TRBV12-3/TRBV12-4,.,TGTGCCAGCAGTTTGCGGCGGGAACCCCTCCACTTT,CASSLRREPLHF